This T cell receptor beta chain was obtained from a study of CD8 T cells in ankylosing spondylitis. The study's findings and limits: Apparently characteristic of ankylosing spondylitis blood was a TCR beta motif (under ten highly homologous variants).

This CDR3 region has 14 residues. Per the germline V gene, CDR1 is WSHSY and CDR2 is SAAADI. V trimming: 8 bases; J trimming: 5 bases; junction bases outside the gene matches: 8. MiXCR was run by TCRdb on the 5' RACE reads, yielding one entry per CDR3 protein. Of about 220,000 distinct CDR3 sequences listed, approximately 7.4% are singletons. With regard to this clonotype: Its cognate antigen is unknown.

This chain uses TRBV10-2 with TRBJ2-2; 7 bases map to TRBD2. This clonotype was obtained from a male donor with ankylosing spondylitis. Sequenced: blood, either unsorted or a sorted T cell fraction (not recorded which). CDR3: CASAMGGRTGELFF. In DNA, the CDR3 is TGCGCCAGCGCGATGGGAGGGCGGACCGGGGAGCTGTTTTTT.